This T cell receptor (beta chain) came from a study of blood T cells in healthy people across ages. Overall study results and limits: Age advanced and TCR beta diversity per million T cells fell, roughly linearly. Investigators viewed diversity estimates from one million T cells as underestimates, the study reported. Greater diversity and more naive CD4+ cells were seen in long-lived donors than in aged donors.

Per germline, CDR1 MGHRA and CDR2 YSYEKL. This CDR3 is 16 amino acids long. Notes on this clonotype: As yet, its antigen is unknown. A much larger clone is a single base away; this may be a read error.

Sample-barcoded 5' priming and a J-beta primer mix drove a second PCR of about 6 to 12 cycles. TCRdb ran MiXCR on the 5' RACE reads and lists one entry per CDR3 protein. Among approximately 1.5 million distinct CDR3 sequences, approximately 32% were seen once, and the ten largest hold approximately 11%. Sequenced input: blood. The J gene is TRBJ2-5, the V gene TRBV4-1, with 7 bases fitting TRBD2. The J call may be in error: the DNA end matches TRBJ2-7 better. This receptor was obtained from a woman under 40 in good health. The CDR3 nucleotides read TGCGCCAGCAGCCAAGATCGAAGCGGGAATCCCTACGAGCAGTACTTC. Amino acids: CASSQDRSGNPYEQYF.